A selection of T cell receptor beta chains follows, all from one sample in a study of OX40 agonist ivuxolimab in advanced cancers. Data came from immunoSEQ multiplex PCR; TCRdb stores just in-frame clones and leaves some out. Found here are 95,000 to 150,000 clones, over 85% of them singletons; the top ten hold approximately 0.15%. This specimen was CD4+ or CD8+ T cells sorted from blood, taken in a trial of the OX40 agonist ivuxolimab. Every receptor here comes from an adult with an advanced solid tumor such as melanoma, head and neck, liver or kidney cancer. Each CDR3 is given with its conserved first and last residue.

v_call: TRBV9; cdr3_aa: CASSVGRGKNTGELFF
v_call: TRBV7-6; cdr3_aa: CASSFDRGYGEQYF
v_call: TRBV15; cdr3_aa: CATSRGPSTSANYGYTF
v_call: TRBV7-9; cdr3_aa: CASSFSRLEGYTF
v_call: TRBV7-9; cdr3_aa: CASSYVLLSGANVLTF
v_call: TRBV5-1; cdr3_aa: CASSSNSGGANVLTF
v_call: TRBV19; cdr3_aa: CASSMRKGLGQPQHF
v_call: TRBV7-8; cdr3_aa: CASSEISGLSYNEQFF
v_call: TRBV18; cdr3_aa: CASSPVARGVSDTQYF
v_call: TRBV19; cdr3_aa: CASGGSSNQPQHF
v_call: TRBV19; cdr3_aa: CASSKTGTGTETQYF
v_call: TRBV11-1; cdr3_aa: CASSIYRGLQYEQYF
v_call: TRBV7-8; cdr3_aa: CASSQGRFITEAFF
v_call: TRBV6-5; cdr3_aa: CASSRTALTSYEQYF
v_call: TRBV27; cdr3_aa: CASSFRDISYNEQFF
v_call: TRBV7-2; cdr3_aa: CASSRGGGGNTIYF
v_call: TRBV5-4; cdr3_aa: CANLNQGEPGYTF
v_call: TRBV5-1; cdr3_aa: CASSFDSLNTEAFF